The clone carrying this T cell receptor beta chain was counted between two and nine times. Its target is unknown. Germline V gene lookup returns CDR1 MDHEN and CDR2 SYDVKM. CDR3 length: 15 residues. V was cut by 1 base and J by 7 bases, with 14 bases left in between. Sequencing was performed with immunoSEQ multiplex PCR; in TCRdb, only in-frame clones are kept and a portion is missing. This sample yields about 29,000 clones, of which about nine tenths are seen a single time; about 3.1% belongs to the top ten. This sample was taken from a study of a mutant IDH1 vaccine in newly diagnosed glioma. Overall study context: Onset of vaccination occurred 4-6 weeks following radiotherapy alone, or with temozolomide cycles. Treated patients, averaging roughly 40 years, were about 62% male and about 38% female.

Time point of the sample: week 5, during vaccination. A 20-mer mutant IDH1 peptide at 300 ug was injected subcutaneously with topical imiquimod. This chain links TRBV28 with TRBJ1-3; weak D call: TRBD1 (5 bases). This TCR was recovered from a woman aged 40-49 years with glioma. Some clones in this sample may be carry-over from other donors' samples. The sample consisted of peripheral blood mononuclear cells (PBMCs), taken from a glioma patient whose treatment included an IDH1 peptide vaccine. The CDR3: CASSLYVQGGNTIYF. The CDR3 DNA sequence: TGTGCCAGCAGTTTATACGTGCAGGGAGGCAACACCATATATTTT.